This is a list of T cell receptor beta chains from one sample in a study of T cell repertoires in cytomegalovirus infection. One entry per CDR3 protein, called by TCRdb with MiXCR from the reads. The repertoire holds some 280,000 distinct CDR3 sequences, with about 13% as singletons. The sample was PBMCs. These receptors were obtained from a human donor in good health (CMV status not recorded). Some clones in this sample may be carry-over from other donors' samples. The CDR3 runs from the conserved cysteine through the conserved F or W. The D gene is left open where the match is weak. Clone size appears in some rows only: once, few, many, or a class for an expanded clone.

clone_size	v_call	j_call	d_call	cdr3_nt	cdr3_aa
few	TRBV5-1	TRBJ1-1	TRBD1	TGCGCCAGCAGCCAGACTCCAGGGGGAGGGATGAACACTGAAGCTTTCTTT	CASSQTPGGGMNTEAFF
.	TRBV10-3	TRBJ1-2	.	TGTGCCATCAGAGAGGCAGAACCCTATGGCTACACCTTC	CAIREAEPYGYTF
few	TRBV20-1	TRBJ2-5	.	TGCAGTGCTAGACCGCAGATACAAGAGACCCAGTACTTC	CSARPQIQETQYF
.	TRBV20-1	TRBJ2-7	TRBD2	TGCAGTGCTAGAGCGGGGACTAGCTACGAGCAGTACTTC	CSARAGTSYEQYF
.	TRBV6-5	TRBJ2-7	.	TGTGCCAGCAGTTACTCGAGACTCGGAGGGTACGAGCAGTACTTC	CASSYSRLGGYEQYF
few	TRBV29-1	TRBJ1-4	.	TGCAGCGTTGCCTGGCAGGCGGATAATGAAAAACTGTTTTTT	CSVAWQADNEKLFF
few	TRBV5-3	TRBJ2-5	.	TGTGCCAGCAGTTACCCCGGGACTCAAGAGACCCAGTACTTC	CASSYPGTQETQYF
few	TRBV7-6	TRBJ2-2	.	TGTGCCAGCAGCCCCCGGTGGGATCTGGGTTCCGGGGAGCTGTTTTTT	CASSPRWDLGSGELFF
.	TRBV20-1	TRBJ1-1	.	TGCAGTGCTAGAGTAGACTACGAAGGGACTGAAGCTTTCTTT	CSARVDYEGTEAFF
many	TRBV6-1	TRBJ1-4	TRBD1	TGTGCCAGCACCAGGGGGCCCACTAATGAAAAACTGTTTTTT	CASTRGPTNEKLFF
many	TRBV28	TRBJ2-5	.	TGTGCCAGCAGTTTATTTGGTGAATCTGGGGAGACCCAGTACTTC	CASSLFGESGETQYF
many	TRBV19	TRBJ2-1	TRBD1	TGTGCCAGCGGACAGGGGAGAGGCAATGAGCAGTTCTTC	CASGQGRGNEQFF
few	TRBV28	TRBJ2-7	TRBD2	TGTGCCAGCAGTTTGTACAGCGGGAGAGGGTACGAGCAGTACTTC	CASSLYSGRGYEQYF
few	TRBV20-1	TRBJ1-2	.	TGCAGTGCTAGTGAGGGCAGAGCTCGTAACTATGGCTACACCTTC	CSASEGRARNYGYTF
many	TRBV7-2	TRBJ1-5	.	TGTGCCAGCAGCTTATATCCAGATAGCAATCAGCCCCAGCATTTT	CASSLYPDSNQPQHF
many	TRBV7-2	TRBJ2-1	TRBD2	TGTGCCAGCAGCTTAGCGCGAAAGGGACTAGATAATGAGCAGTTCTTC	CASSLARKGLDNEQFF
few	TRBV3-1	TRBJ1-1	TRBD1	TGTGCCAGCAGCCAACCTTCCGGGACAGGGAAAACTGAAGCTTTCTTT	CASSQPSGTGKTEAFF
many	TRBV7-8	TRBJ1-6	.	TGTGCCAGCAGCTTAGAACGGAGTAATTCACCCCTCCACTTT	CASSLERSNSPLHF
many	TRBV12-5	TRBJ1-4	.	TGTGCTAGTGGTTTGACAGGCCATAATGAAAAACTGTTTTTT	CASGLTGHNEKLFF
many	TRBV7-9	TRBJ1-2	TRBD1	TGTGCCAGCAGCCTCCGGCGACAGGGGAAGAGCTATGGCTACACCTTC	CASSLRRQGKSYGYTF
many	TRBV7-8	TRBJ2-2	TRBD1	TGTGCCAGCAGCTCCCGACAGGGGGCTAACACCGGGGAGCTGTTTTTT	CASSSRQGANTGELFF
many	TRBV7-8	TRBJ1-6	TRBD1	TGTGCCAGCAGCTTCTTTCCCAGGGGGCTTCGAAGGGATTCACCCCTCCACTTT	CASSFFPRGLRRDSPLHF
few	TRBV5-6	TRBJ2-5	TRBD2	TGTGCCAGCAGCCCCGGACTAGCGGGAGTCCAAGAGACCCAGTACTTC	CASSPGLAGVQETQYF
many	TRBV20-1	TRBJ1-5	.	TGCAGTGCTAATACAGGGTTAGATCAGCCCCAGCATTTT	CSANTGLDQPQHF
.	TRBV14	TRBJ1-1	TRBD1	TGTGCCAGCAGCCAGCGGGACAGCGTTTTGGACACTGAAGCTTTCTTT	CASSQRDSVLDTEAFF
.	TRBV4-3	TRBJ2-7	TRBD2	TGCGCCAGCAGCCAAGATAGGGGACTAGCGAGGGAGCAGTACTTC	CASSQDRGLAREQYF
.	TRBV12-3/TRBV12-4	TRBJ1-5	.	TGTGCCAGCACCCTCGGGGAGGGCAGGGTGAATCAGCCCCAGCATTTT	CASTLGEGRVNQPQHF
.	TRBV29-1	TRBJ1-6	.	TGCAGCGTTGCTCCAGGGGTAGGATCACCCCTCCACTTT	CSVAPGVGSPLHF
.	TRBV7-9	TRBJ1-3	TRBD1	TGTGCCAGCAGCCCAAGGACAGGCTCTGGAAACACCATATATTTT	CASSPRTGSGNTIYF
few	TRBV12-3/TRBV12-4	TRBJ1-1	TRBD1	TGTGCCAGCAGTTTATCTTGGACAGGGCGGAACACTGAAGCTTTCTTT	CASSLSWTGRNTEAFF
many	TRBV7-2	TRBJ1-4	.	TGTGCCAGCAGCTCGGGGTTCGGAGGGAATGAAAAACTGTTTTTT	CASSSGFGGNEKLFF